This T cell receptor beta chain stems from a study of cytomegalovirus exposure and HLA in healthy donors. CDR3 length: 14 amino acids. Germline V CDR1 and CDR2: SGHNT, YYREEE (reference sequence). Trimming took off 3 bases at V and 6 bases at J, with 15 bases between the two ends. Notes on the study in general: Later on, an analysis showed TCR association rates differing by HLA locus, with DRB1 the most and HLA-C the fewest.

It was with 60 Vbeta and 13 Jbeta primers that the PCR ran. In the source study's methods: In a later analysis, 80 million to 100 million unique TCR beta chains included roughly 11 million shared by two or more donors. Sequencing was performed with immunoSEQ multiplex PCR; in TCRdb, only in-frame clones are kept and a portion is missing. From that table come the V and J calls and clone size; the DNA was used to work out D and trimming. The sample gives more than 95,000 clones, over 15% of which show up once; about 3.1% is in the top ten. This clone occurred a few times. Its specificity is unknown. This TCR was sampled from a female donor in good health and CMV-seropositive. Sequencing input: PBMCs. The rearrangement uses TRBV5-4 and TRBJ1-1; D is possibly TRBD1 (5 bases). In DNA, the CDR3 is TGTGCCAGCAGCTATTCAGGGCTTGGGGCTGAAGCTTTCTTT. Translating it yields CASSYSGLGAEAFF.